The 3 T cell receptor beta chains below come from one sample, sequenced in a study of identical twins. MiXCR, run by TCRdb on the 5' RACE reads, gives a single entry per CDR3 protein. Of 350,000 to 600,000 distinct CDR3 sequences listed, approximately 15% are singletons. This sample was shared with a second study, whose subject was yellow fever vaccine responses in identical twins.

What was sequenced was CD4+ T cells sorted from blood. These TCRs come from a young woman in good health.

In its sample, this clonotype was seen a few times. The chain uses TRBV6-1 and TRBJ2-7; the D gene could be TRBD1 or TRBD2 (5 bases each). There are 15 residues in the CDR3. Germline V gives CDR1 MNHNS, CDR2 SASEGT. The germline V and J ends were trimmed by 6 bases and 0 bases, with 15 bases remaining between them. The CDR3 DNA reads TGTGCCAGCAGCAGCTCCGGGACGGCCTCCTACGAGCAGTACTTC. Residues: CASSSSGTASYEQYF.

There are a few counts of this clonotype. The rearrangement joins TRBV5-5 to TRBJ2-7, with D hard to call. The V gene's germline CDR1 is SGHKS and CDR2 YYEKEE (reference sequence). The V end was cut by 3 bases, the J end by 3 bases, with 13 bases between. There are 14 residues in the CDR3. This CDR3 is CASSSAPMDYEQYF. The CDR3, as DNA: TGTGCCAGCAGCTCCGCGCCCATGGACTACGAGCAGTACTTC.

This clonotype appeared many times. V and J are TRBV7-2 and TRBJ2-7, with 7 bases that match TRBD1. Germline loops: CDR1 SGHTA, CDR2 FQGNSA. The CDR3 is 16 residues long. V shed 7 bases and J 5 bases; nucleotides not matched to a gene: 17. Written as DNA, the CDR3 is TGTGCCAGCACCCTTACCGAAGCGACAGGGAACCACGAGCAGTACTTC. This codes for CASTLTEATGNHEQYF.